This TCR beta chain was profiled in a study of human T cells and chemical hapten exposure. As for the study in general: All patients underwent weekly scalp dosing with diphenylcyclopropenone for the full roughly 25-week study.

This clonotype appeared many times. In the library, unique molecular identifiers were attached to individual cDNA molecules. Via MiXCR, TCRdb re-called the RACE reads, giving one row per CDR3 protein. The sample lists 350,000 to 400,000 distinct CDR3 sequences, 6% to 7% occurring once. The CDR3 consists of 16 residues. The germline CDR1 and CDR2 sequences are MDHEN and SYDVKM. Trimming pared 4 bases from V and 6 bases from J, leaving 19 bases between. The sample's time point: patch test 2, 6 weeks after DPC sensitization. The treatment was: therapeutic diphenylcyclopropenone sensitization with weekly scalp DPC.

The chain combines TRBV28 with TRBJ1-5; D ambiguous. Specimen: whole blood, collected in connection with sensitization to the hapten diphenylcyclopropenone (DPC). The sequence was obtained from a woman aged 18-29 years with alopecia areata. Some clones in this sample may be carry-over from other donors' samples. The CDR3 sequence: CASSSAGQAEGQPQHF. For the CDR3, the DNA is TGTGCCAGCAGTTCGGCCGGCCAGGCTGAGGGTCAGCCCCAGCATTTT.